These 27 T cell receptor beta chains originate from one sample sequenced in a study of shared clonotypes between healthy human individuals. Assay: immunoSEQ multiplex PCR; the TCRdb copy retains only in-frame clones and omits some. The sample gives around 700,000 clones, approximately 79% of which show up once; around 2% is in the top ten. The sequencing sample was made of memory CD4+ T cells sorted from blood. Subset reported: CD45RA-negative fraction. The receptors come from a woman under 40 in good health.

The CDR3 DNA sequence: TGTGCCAGCTCACCCGCGGGGGGAGGTGGCGGAGAGACCCAGTACTTC. Amino acid sequence: CASSPAGGGGGETQYF. V gene TRBV18 combines with J gene TRBJ2-5; 8 nucleotides align to TRBD2. V shed 3 bases, J shed 4 bases, and the junction held 10 bases outside the gene matches. The CDR3 totals 16 residues. CDR1 is KGHSH and CDR2 is LQKENI in the germline V gene.

This clone occurred a few times. The chain is built from TRBV10-3 and TRBJ2-7; D not certain. The V and J ends lost 1 base and 4 bases respectively, with 8 bases between them. This CDR3 is built from 13 residues. Germline V lookup: CDR1 ENHRY, CDR2 SYGVKD. The CDR3: CAISEYRGYEQYF. In DNA, the CDR3 is TGTGCCATCAGTGAGTATCGTGGATACGAGCAGTACTTC.

V usage is TRBV6-1 and J usage is TRBJ1-1; 8 bases are shared with TRBD1. The CDR3 runs 15 residues. Germline V lookup: CDR1 MNHNS, CDR2 SASEGT. V shed 6 bases, J shed 2 bases, and the junction held 8 bases outside the gene matches. CDR3: CASRGLTGANTEAFF. The CDR3 DNA reads TGTGCCAGCAGGGGTTTGACAGGGGCCAACACTGAAGCTTTCTTT.

The chain combines TRBV6-6 with TRBJ2-7, with D hard to call. The CDR3 runs 15 residues. Trimming took off 6 bases at V and 4 bases at J, with 19 bases between the two ends. Per the germline V gene, CDR1 is MNHNY and CDR2 is SVGAGI (reference sequence). The CDR3 bases are TGTGCCAGCAGACCGAGGACCGTCCGCGAATACGAGCAGTACTTC. Its protein is CASRPRTVREYEQYF.

This chain links TRBV2 with TRBJ2-7, with 9 positions matching TRBD2. Losses at the gene ends were 4 bases for V and 0 bases for J; bases not matched to a gene: 7. In germline, CDR1 is SNHLY, CDR2 FYNNEI. There are 16 residues in the CDR3. CDR3 nucleotide sequence: TGTGCCAGCAGTGCCAGACTAGCGGCGAGCTCCTACGAGCAGTACTTC. This sequence encodes CASSARLAASSYEQYF.

This chain links TRBV27 with TRBJ2-7; unclear D gene. This CDR3 spans 12 amino acids. V gave up 5 bases and J gave up 3 bases, with 8 bases separating them. CDR1 is MNHEY, CDR2 SMNVEV, per germline (reference sequence). Here the CDR3 reads CASSPRRYEQYF. Here the CDR3 DNA reads TGTGCCAGCAGTCCCCGCCGCTACGAGCAGTACTTC.

The rearrangement joins TRBV16 to TRBJ1-1; D unresolved. The CDR3 covers 12 residues. The germline V gene encodes CDR1 KGHSY and CDR2 FQNENV. V shed 1 base and J shed 2 bases, with 2 bases lying between them. CDR3 coding DNA: TGTGCCAGCAGCCAATTTAACACTGAAGCTTTCTTT. The encoded protein is CASSQFNTEAFF.

V gene TRBV28 combines with J gene TRBJ1-5; 9 bases align to TRBD1. The CDR3 is 14 residues long. Germline loops: CDR1 MDHEN, CDR2 SYDVKM. V lost 6 bases and J lost 7; bases outside the gene matches: 7. The CDR3: CASSSGTGYQPQHF. In DNA form, the CDR3 reads TGTGCCAGCAGCTCCGGGACAGGGTACCAGCCCCAGCATTTT.

The chain uses TRBV27 and TRBJ1-1, with D perhaps matching TRBD1 (5 bases). Germline CDR1 MNHEY, CDR2 SMNVEV (reference sequence). Trimming removed 3 bases from V and 0 bases from J, with 11 bases in between. This CDR3 is 15 amino acids long. CDR3 in amino acids: CASSFRVGMNTEAFF. CDR3 in DNA: TGTGCCAGCAGTTTCAGGGTAGGAATGAACACTGAAGCTTTCTTT.

The rearrangement joins TRBV21-1 to TRBJ2-1. TRBV21-1 is an annotated pseudogene. The CDR3 loop spans 16 amino acids. The CDR3 nucleotides are TGTGCCAGCACCCTACCGACGCCCTGCCATTGTCGTGAGCAGTTCTTC. It specifies CASTLPTPCHCREQFF.

V gene TRBV5-6 combines with J gene TRBJ2-5; D is perhaps TRBD2 (6 bases). The CDR3 contains 13 residues. With 4 bases removed from V and 2 bases from J, the gap between germline ends came to 9 bases. Germline assignment: CDR1 SGHDT and CDR2 YYEEEE. The CDR3 DNA is TGTGCCAGCAGCGCTGGGACTCAAGAGACCCAGTACTTC. This gives the protein CASSAGTQETQYF.

This chain connects TRBV10-3 to TRBJ1-6; possible D gene TRBD1, 5 bases. The germline V gene has CDR1 ENHRY and CDR2 SYGVKD. The CDR3 has 13 amino acids. Trimming removed 4 bases from V and 8 bases from J, with 9 bases in between. The CDR3 sequence: CAISVQDDSPLHF. Written as DNA, the CDR3 is TGTGCCATCAGTGTACAGGATGATTCACCCCTCCACTTT.

This chain uses TRBV30 with TRBJ1-5, with D possibly TRBD1 on 5 matching bases. Trimming left V 5 bases short and J 7 bases short, with 15 bases between. CDR1 is GTSNPN and CDR2 is SVGIG in the germline V gene (reference sequence). There are 13 residues in the CDR3. CDR3 sequence: CAWAGRGVQPQHF. For the CDR3, the DNA is TGTGCCTGGGCGGGACGGGGGGTACAGCCCCAGCATTTT.

V usage is TRBV15 and J usage is TRBJ2-2; D might be TRBD1 (5 bases). The CDR3 loop spans 15 amino acids. Germline lookup yields CDR1 LNHNV and CDR2 YYDKDF (reference sequence). The V gene lost 2 bases and the J gene lost 10 bases, with 17 bases spanning the gap. CDR3 residues: CATSRITGDRKELFF. CDR3 DNA: TGTGCCACCAGCAGAATCACAGGAGACCGAAAGGAGCTGTTTTTT. Filled out from reference TRBV15 and TRBJ2-2, the complete variable domain reads DAMVIQNPRYQVTQFGKPVTLSCSQTLNHNVMYWYQQKSSQAPKLLFHYYDKDFNNEADTPDNFQSRRPNTSFCFLDIRSPGLGDTAMYLCATSRITGDRKELFFGEGSRLTVL.

This chain links TRBV29-1 with TRBJ1-2, with 7 bases that match TRBD1. Per the germline V gene, CDR1 is SQVTM and CDR2 is ANQGSEA. The CDR3 is 13 residues long. Unmatched junction bases numbered 5, after V lost 4 bases and J lost 3 bases. CDR3 region: CSVGQGGDYGYTF. The CDR3 DNA is TGCAGCGTTGGCCAGGGGGGAGACTATGGCTACACCTTC.

J is TRBJ1-4 and V is TRBV4-1; 8 bases are shared with TRBD1. CDR1 is MGHRA, CDR2 YSYEKL, per germline. CDR3 length: 15 amino acids. Trimming at V came to 0 bases and at J to 7 bases, leaving 4 bases not matched to a gene. This CDR3 reads CASSQDQGAGEKLFF. As DNA, the CDR3 is TGCGCCAGCAGCCAAGATCAGGGGGCGGGTGAAAAACTGTTTTTT.

This clone showed up just a few times. This chain links TRBV6-1 with TRBJ2-2; D gene uncertain. Germline-derived CDR1 and CDR2 are MNHNS and SASEGT. The V end lost 10 bases, the J end lost 5 bases, and 11 bases lay between the germline ends. CDR3 size: 12 residues. Here the CDR3 DNA reads TGTGCCACACGGCCCCAGACCGGGGAGCTGTTTTTT. Translated, it gives CATRPQTGELFF.

There are a few counts of this clone. The sample has other DNA sequences that encode this CDR3 too. This chain connects TRBV4-1 to TRBJ2-6, with D unclear. Between the trimmed V and J ends, which lost 1 base and 0 bases, there was a span of 7 bases. CDR3 length equals 16 residues. Germline CDR1 and CDR2: MGHRA and YSYEKL. The CDR3 sequence: CASSQGHSSGANVLTF. Written as DNA, the CDR3 is TGCGCCAGCAGCCAAGGACACAGCTCTGGGGCCAACGTCCTGACTTTC.

This clone appeared a few times. The J gene is TRBJ2-7, the V gene TRBV5-1, with 12 positions matching TRBD2. The length of the CDR3 is 16 residues. Germline V lookup: CDR1 SGHRS, CDR2 YFSETQ. Germline trimming cut 0 bases from V and 3 bases from J; bases unmatched to any gene: 4. The chain's CDR3 is CASSLDGTSGFYEQYF. The CDR3 bases are TGCGCCAGCAGCTTGGACGGGACTAGCGGGTTCTACGAGCAGTACTTC.

The rearrangement uses TRBV16 and TRBJ2-5; D possibly uses TRBD1 or TRBD2 (5 bases each). Germline CDR1 reads KGHSY; CDR2 reads FQNENV. The V end lost 0 bases, the J end lost 6 bases, and 14 bases lay between the germline ends. CDR3 length: 15 amino acids. In DNA, the CDR3 is TGTGCCAGCAGCCAATCAGGGACCGCTGTGAAGACCCAGTACTTC. This sequence encodes CASSQSGTAVKTQYF.

This clone was observed a handful of times. The chain uses TRBV11-2 and TRBJ2-2, with 8 bases matching TRBD1. The CDR3 sequence is 14 residues long. The ends lost 3 bases at V and 4 bases at J; junction bases unmatched: 1. Germline V gene lookup returns CDR1 SGHAT and CDR2 FQNNGV. The CDR3 region is CASSFQGATGELFF. Here the CDR3 DNA reads TGTGCCAGCAGCTTTCAGGGGGCCACCGGGGAGCTGTTTTTT.

The chain joins TRBV2 to TRBJ2-1; 15 nucleotides align to TRBD2. Germline lookup yields CDR1 SNHLY and CDR2 FYNNEI. The CDR3 consists of 15 residues. V trimming: 8 bases; J trimming: 8 bases; junction bases outside the gene matches: 7. The CDR3, as DNA: TGTGCCAGCCGGCCCAGGACTAGCGGGGGGGATGAGCAGTTCTTC. Amino acids: CASRPRTSGGDEQFF.

The J gene is TRBJ2-7, the V gene TRBV6-5, with TRBD2 as a possible D gene (7 bases). Trimming removed 5 bases at V and 0 bases at J, with 11 bases between. CDR1 is MNHEY, CDR2 SVGAGI, per germline. The CDR3 runs 14 residues. The CDR3 loop is CASSAGAYSYEQYF. The CDR3, as DNA: TGTGCCAGCAGTGCGGGGGCGTACTCCTACGAGCAGTACTTC.

The genes are TRBV18 and TRBJ1-1; D gene ambiguous. The CDR3 spans 15 residues. Germline V gene sequence: CDR1 KGHSH, CDR2 LQKENI. Trimming pared 3 bases from V and 2 bases from J, leaving 13 bases between. CDR3 nucleotides: TGTGCCAGCTCACCTCTGAGGGAACCCAACACTGAAGCTTTCTTT. Residues: CASSPLREPNTEAFF.

This clone was seen a few times. The V call is TRBV11-2, the J call TRBJ2-7; 10 positions agree with TRBD2. J gave up 1 base and V 3 bases, and 3 bases lay outside the gene matches. The germline CDR1 and CDR2 sequences are SGHAT and FQNNGV. The CDR3 is 15 residues long. CDR3 sequence (DNA): TGTGCCAGCAGCTTCAAGCGGGAGGGGTCCTACGAGCAGTACTTC. It encodes CASSFKREGSYEQYF.

The chain combines TRBV6-1 with TRBJ1-5, with 7 bases fitting TRBD1. This CDR3 has 15 residues. Unmatched junction bases numbered 5, after V lost 6 bases and J lost 0 bases. Per germline, CDR1 MNHNS and CDR2 SASEGT. CDR3 DNA sequence: TGTGCCAGCAGGGGACAGTATTATAGCAATCAGCCCCAGCATTTT. Translating it yields CASRGQYYSNQPQHF.

The CDR3 nucleotides read TGCGCCAGCATGGCTTTGGGCGAGCAGTACTTC. Protein product: CASMALGEQYF. The J gene is TRBJ2-7, the V gene TRBV10-2; D unresolved. CDR3 length: 11 amino acids. Germline V gives CDR1 WSHSY, CDR2 SAAADI. Deletions cut 7 bases from V and 6 bases from J, with 10 bases between.